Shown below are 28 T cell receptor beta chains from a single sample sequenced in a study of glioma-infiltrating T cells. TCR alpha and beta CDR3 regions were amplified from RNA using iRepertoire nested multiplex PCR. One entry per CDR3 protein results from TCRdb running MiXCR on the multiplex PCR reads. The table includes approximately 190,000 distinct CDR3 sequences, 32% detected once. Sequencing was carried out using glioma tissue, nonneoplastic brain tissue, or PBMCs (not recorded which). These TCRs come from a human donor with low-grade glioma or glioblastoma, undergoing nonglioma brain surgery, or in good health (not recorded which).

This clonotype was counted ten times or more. CDR3 region: CASSLDQGPPETQYF. The CDR3 region has the DNA TGTGCCAGCAGCTTAGATCAGGGACCACCAGAGACCCAGTACTTC. This chain uses TRBV7-2 with TRBJ2-5; D could derive from TRBD1 or TRBD2 (5 bases each). V was pared by 1 base and J by 4 bases, with 13 bases between. Germline CDR1 is SGHTA and CDR2 is FQGNSA. This CDR3 is built from 15 residues. Based on the CDR3 plus reference TRBV7-2 and TRBJ2-5, the full variable domain is GAGVSQSPSNKVTEKGKDVELRCDPISGHTALYWYRQSLGQGLEFLIYFQGNSAPDKSGLPSDRFSAERTGGSVSTLTIQRTQQEDSAVYLCASSLDQGPPETQYFGPGTRLLVL.

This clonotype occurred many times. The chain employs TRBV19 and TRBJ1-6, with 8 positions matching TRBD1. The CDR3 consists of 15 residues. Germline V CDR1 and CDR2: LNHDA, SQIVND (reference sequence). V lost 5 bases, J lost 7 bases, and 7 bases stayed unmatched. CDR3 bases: TGTGCCAGTAGTTTCCAGGGGGCGCGCAATTCACCCCTCCACTTT. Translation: CASSFQGARNSPLHF.

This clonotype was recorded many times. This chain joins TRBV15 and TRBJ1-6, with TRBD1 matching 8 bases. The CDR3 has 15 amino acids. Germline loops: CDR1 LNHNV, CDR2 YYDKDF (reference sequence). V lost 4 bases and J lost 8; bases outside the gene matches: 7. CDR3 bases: TGTGCCACCAGCATCAACCGACAGGGGCATTCACCCCTCCACTTT. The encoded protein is CATSINRQGHSPLHF.

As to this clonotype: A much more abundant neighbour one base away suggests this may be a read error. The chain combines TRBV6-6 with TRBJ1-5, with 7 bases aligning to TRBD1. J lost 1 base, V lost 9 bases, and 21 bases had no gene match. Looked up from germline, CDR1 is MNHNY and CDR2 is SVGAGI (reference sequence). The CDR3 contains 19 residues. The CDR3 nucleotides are TGTGCCAGTAGTATGACCGGGCCGACAGGGATTGGAAGCAATCAGCCCCAGCATTTT. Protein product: CASSMTGPTGIGSNQPQHF.

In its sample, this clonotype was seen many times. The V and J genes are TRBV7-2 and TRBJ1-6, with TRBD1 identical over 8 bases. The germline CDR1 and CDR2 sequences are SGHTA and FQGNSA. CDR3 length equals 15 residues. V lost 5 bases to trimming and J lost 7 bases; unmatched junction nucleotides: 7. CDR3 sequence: CASSKMTGENSPLHF. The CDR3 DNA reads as TGTGCCAGCAGCAAAATGACAGGGGAGAATTCACCCCTCCACTTT.

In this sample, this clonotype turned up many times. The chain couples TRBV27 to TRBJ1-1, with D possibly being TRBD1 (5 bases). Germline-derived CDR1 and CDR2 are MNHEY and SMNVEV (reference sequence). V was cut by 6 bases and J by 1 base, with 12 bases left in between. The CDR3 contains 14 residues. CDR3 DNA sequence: TGTGCCAGCAGAGAGGGGTGGCCGAACACTGAAGCTTTCTTT. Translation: CASREGWPNTEAFF.

CDR3 DNA sequence: TGTGCCAGCAGCTCTAGACAGGGGATTGAGACCCAGTACTTC. Protein: CASSSRQGIETQYF. This chain joins TRBV5-5 and TRBJ2-5, with 8 bases that match TRBD1. The CDR3 spans 14 residues. V lost 3 bases to trimming and J lost 5 bases; unmatched junction nucleotides: 6. Germline-derived CDR1 and CDR2 are SGHKS and YYEKEE (reference sequence).

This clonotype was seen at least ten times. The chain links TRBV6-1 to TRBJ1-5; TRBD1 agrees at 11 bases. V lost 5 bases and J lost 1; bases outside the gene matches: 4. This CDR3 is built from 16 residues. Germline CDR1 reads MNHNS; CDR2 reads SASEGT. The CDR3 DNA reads TGTGCCAGCAGTAGGACAGGGGGCTCGAGCAATCAGCCCCAGCATTTT. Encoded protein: CASSRTGGSSNQPQHF.

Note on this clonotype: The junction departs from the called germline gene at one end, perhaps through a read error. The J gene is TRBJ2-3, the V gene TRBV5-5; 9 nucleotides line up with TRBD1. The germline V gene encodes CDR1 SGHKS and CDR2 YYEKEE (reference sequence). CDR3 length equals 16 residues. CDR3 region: CASSFYRDRARDTQCF. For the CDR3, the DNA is TGTGCCAGCAGCTTTTACCGGGACAGGGCTAGAGATACGCAGTGTTTT. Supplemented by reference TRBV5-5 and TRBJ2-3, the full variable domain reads DAGVTQSPTHLIKTRGQQVTLRCSPISGHKSVSWYQQVLGQGPQFIFQYYEKEERGRGNFPDRFSARQFPNYSSELNVNALLLGDSALYLCASSFYRDRARDTQCFGPGTRLTVL.

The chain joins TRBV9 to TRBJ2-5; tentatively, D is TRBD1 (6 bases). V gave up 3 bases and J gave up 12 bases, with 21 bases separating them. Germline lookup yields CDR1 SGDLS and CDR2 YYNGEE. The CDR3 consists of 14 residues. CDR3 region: CASSAQGIGMAKYF. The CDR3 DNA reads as TGTGCCAGCAGCGCCCAGGGGATAGGTATGGCCAAGTACTTC. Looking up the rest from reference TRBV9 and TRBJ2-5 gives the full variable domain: DSGVTQTPKHLITATGQRVTLRCSPRSGDLSVYWYQQSLDQGLQFLIQYYNGEERAKGNILERFSAQQFPDLHSELNLSSLELGDSALYFCASSAQGIGMAKYFGPGTRLLVL.

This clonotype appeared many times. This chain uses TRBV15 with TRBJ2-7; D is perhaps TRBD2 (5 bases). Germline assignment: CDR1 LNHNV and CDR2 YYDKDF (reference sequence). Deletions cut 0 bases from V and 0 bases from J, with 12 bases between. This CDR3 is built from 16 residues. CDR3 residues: CATSRDQGLRSYEQYF. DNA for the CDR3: TGTGCCACCAGCAGAGATCAAGGACTTCGCTCCTACGAGCAGTACTTC.

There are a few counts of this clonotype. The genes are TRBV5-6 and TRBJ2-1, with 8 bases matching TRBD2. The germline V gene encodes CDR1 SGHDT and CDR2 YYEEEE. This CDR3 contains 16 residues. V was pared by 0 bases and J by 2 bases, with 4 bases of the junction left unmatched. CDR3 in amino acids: CASSLDLAGTYNEQFF. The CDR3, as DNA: TGTGCCAGCAGCTTGGACTTAGCGGGGACCTACAATGAGCAGTTCTTC.

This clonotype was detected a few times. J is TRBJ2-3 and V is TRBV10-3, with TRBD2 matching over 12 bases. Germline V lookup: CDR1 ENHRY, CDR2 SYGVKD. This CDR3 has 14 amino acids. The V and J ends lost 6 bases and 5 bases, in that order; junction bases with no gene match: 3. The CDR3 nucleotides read TGTGCCATCAGGACTAGCGGGAGCGGAGATACGCAGTATTTT. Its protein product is CAIRTSGSGDTQYF.

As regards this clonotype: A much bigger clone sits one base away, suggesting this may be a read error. Here the CDR3 DNA reads TGTGACATCGGTCTGACCGTGGACAATCAGCCCCAGCATTTT. This sequence encodes CDIGLTVDNQPQHF. This chain connects TRBV10-3 to TRBJ1-5; D remains ambiguous. The CDR3 has 14 residues. From germline, CDR1 is ENHRY and CDR2 SYGVKD.

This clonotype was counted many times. CDR3 nucleotides: TGTGCCAGCAGCAGACTAGCGGGAGGGCTAGATACGCAGTATTTT. This encodes CASSRLAGGLDTQYF. The chain employs TRBV7-2 and TRBJ2-3; 14 nucleotides line up with TRBD2. The CDR3 runs to 15 residues. V was pared by 5 bases and J by 5 bases, with 3 bases of the junction left unmatched. CDR1 SGHTA and CDR2 FQGNSA come from the germline V gene.

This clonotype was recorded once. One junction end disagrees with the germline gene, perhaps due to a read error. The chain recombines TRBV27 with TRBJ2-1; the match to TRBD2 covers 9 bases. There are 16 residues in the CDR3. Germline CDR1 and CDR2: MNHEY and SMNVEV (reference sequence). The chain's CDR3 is CASSYSGRLSYNAQFF. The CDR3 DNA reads TGTGCCAGCAGTTACAGCGGGAGGCTCTCCTACAATGCGCAGTTTTTC.

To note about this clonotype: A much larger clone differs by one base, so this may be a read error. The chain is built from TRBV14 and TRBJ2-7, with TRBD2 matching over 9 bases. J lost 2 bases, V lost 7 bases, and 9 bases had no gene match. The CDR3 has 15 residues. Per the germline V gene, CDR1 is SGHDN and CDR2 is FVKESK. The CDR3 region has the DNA TGTGCCAGCATCCTCCTAGCGGGACAACCCTACGAGCAGTACTTC. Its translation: CASILLAGQPYEQYF.

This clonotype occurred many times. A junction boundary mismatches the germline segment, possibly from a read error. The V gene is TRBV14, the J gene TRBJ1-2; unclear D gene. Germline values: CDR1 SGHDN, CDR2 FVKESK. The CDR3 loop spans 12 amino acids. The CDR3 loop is CASGQDRIGYTF. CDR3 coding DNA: TGTGCCAGCGGCCAAGATCGGATTGGCTACACCTTC.

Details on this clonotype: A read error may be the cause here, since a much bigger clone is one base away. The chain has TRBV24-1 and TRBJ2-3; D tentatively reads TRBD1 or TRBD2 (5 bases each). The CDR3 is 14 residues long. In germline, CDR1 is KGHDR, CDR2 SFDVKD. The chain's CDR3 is CATSDPGSSDTKYF. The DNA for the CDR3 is TGTGCCACCAGTGACCCAGGGAGTTCAGATACGAAGTATTTT.

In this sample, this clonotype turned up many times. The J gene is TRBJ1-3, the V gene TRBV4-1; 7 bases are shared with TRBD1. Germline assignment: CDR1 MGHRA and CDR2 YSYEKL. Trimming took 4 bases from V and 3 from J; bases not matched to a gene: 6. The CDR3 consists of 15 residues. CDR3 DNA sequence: TGCGCCAGCAGCCTTGGACAGGCGTATGGAAACACCATATATTTT. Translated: CASSLGQAYGNTIYF.

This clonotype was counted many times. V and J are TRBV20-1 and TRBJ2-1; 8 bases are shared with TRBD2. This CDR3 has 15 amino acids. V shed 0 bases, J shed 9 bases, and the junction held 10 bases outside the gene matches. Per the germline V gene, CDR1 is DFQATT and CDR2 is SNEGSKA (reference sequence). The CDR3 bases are TGCAGTGCTAGAGACGGGACTAGGGGTATTGTTGAGCAGTTCTTC. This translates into CSARDGTRGIVEQFF.

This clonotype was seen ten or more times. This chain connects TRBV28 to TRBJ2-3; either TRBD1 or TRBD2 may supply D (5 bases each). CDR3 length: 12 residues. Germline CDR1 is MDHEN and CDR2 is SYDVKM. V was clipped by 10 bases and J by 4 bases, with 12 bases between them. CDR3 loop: CATSGAADTQYF. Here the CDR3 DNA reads TGTGCCACCTCCGGGGCAGCAGATACGCAGTATTTT.

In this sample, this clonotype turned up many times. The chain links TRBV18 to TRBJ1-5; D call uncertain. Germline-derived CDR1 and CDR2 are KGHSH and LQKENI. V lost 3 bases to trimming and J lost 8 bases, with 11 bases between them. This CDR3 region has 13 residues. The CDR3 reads CASSPTRSEPQHF. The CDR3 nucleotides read TGTGCCAGCTCACCGACACGAAGCGAGCCCCAGCATTTT.

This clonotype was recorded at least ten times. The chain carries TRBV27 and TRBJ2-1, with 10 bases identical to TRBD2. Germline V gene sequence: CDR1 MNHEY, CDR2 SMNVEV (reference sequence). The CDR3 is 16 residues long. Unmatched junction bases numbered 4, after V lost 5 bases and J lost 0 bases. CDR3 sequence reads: CASSTSGTSSYNEQFF. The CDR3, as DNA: TGTGCCAGCAGTACTAGCGGGACGAGCTCCTACAATGAGCAGTTCTTC.

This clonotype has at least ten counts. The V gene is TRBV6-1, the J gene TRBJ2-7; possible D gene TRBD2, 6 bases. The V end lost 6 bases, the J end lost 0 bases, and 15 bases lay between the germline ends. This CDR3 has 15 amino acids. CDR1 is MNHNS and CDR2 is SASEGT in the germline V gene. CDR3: CASSPTGTPSYEQYF. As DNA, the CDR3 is TGTGCCAGCAGCCCAACCGGGACTCCCTCCTACGAGCAGTACTTC.

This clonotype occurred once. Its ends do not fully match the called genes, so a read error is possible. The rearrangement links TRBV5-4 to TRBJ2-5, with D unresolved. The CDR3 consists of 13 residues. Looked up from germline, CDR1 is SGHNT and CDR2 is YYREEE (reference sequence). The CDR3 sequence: CTSSLDGQETQYF. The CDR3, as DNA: TGTACCAGCAGTCTTGACGGACAAGAGACCCAGTACTTC.

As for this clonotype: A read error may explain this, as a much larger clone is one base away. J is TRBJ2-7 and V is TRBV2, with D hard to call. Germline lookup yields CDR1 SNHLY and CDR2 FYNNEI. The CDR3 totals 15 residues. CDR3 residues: CASKWSSSLSYEHYF. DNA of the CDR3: TGTGCCAGCAAGTGGAGCAGTTCACTCTCCTACGAGCATTACTTC.

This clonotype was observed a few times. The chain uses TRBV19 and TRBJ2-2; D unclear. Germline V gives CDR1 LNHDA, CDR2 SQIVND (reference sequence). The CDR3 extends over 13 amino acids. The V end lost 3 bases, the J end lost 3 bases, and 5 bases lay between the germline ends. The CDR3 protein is CASSMGYTGELFF. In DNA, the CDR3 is TGTGCCAGTAGTATGGGATACACCGGGGAGCTGTTTTTT.